This T cell receptor beta chain derives from a study of cytomegalovirus exposure and HLA in healthy donors. Study-wide findings and caveats: Reports described diagnosis of cytomegalovirus status by the classifier as highly specific and sensitive. For TCR beta chains, V- and J-gene trimming was later linked to a missense DCLRE1C variant.

Concerning this clone: The target antigen is unknown.

The PCR had 60 Vbeta and 13 Jbeta primers. TCRdb's table, derived via immunoSEQ multiplex PCR, lists solely in-frame clones and lacks some. Of fewer than 200,000 clones listed, 70% to 85% were seen once; the top ten hold 0.65% to 0.75%. The sample consisted of PBMCs. The sequence came from a woman in her thirties or forties in good health and CMV-seronegative.

The CDR3: CASSPRTGAGNTIYF. The DNA for the CDR3 is TGTGCCAGCAGCCCGCGGACAGGGGCCGGAAACACCATATATTTT. J is TRBJ1-3 and V is TRBV5-5, with 9 positions matching TRBD1. This CDR3 has 15 residues. Per the germline V gene, CDR1 is SGHKS and CDR2 is YYEKEE (reference sequence). V gave up 4 bases and J gave up 4 bases; unmatched junction bases: 6.